This TCR beta chain was found in a study of Graves' ophthalmopathy and Graves' hyperthyroidism. Clinical symptoms and serum thyroxine were used for diagnosis; TRAb, thyroid ultrasound and orbital computed tomography were also relied on. The PBMC fraction was derived from roughly 10 ml of fresh peripheral blood. Overall study results and limits: The blood repertoire also included most expanded thyroid clonotypes above 0.001 frequency.

Transcripts of RNA were the source for amplifying TCR beta CDR3 regions. Following a first-round RT-PCR that used HTBI primers, a second-round multiplex PCR was carried out. TCRdb reprocessed the multiplex PCR reads via MiXCR and lists one record per CDR3 protein. The repertoire holds 210,000 or so distinct CDR3 sequences, with over 25% as singletons. Note on this clonotype: The antigen is not known.

This CDR3 is 15 amino acids long. The ends were cut back, 2 bases at V and 5 bases at J, with 13 bases in the middle. The germline gives CDR1 SNHLY, CDR2 FYNNEI. The sample taken for sequencing was peripheral blood. This receptor was taken from a man aged 50-59 years with Graves' ophthalmopathy. V and J are TRBV2 and TRBJ1-5; no reliable D call. The CDR3 sequence is CASSEWPTRYQPQHF. Here the CDR3 DNA reads TGTGCCAGCAGTGAATGGCCGACACGGTATCAGCCCCAGCATTTT. The variable domain in full, with the rest retrieved from reference TRBV2 and TRBJ1-5, is EPEVTQTPSHQVTQMGQEVILRCVPISNHLYFYWYRQILGQKVEFLVSFYNNEISEKSEIFDDQFSVERPDGSNFTLKIRSTKLEDSAMYFCASSEWPTRYQPQHFGDGTRLSIL.